This T cell receptor beta chain stems from a study of blood T cell repertoires in COVID-19. Study background: The United States, Italy and Spain were the sources of the acute and convalescent COVID-19 samples.

Trimming removed 4 bases from V and 2 bases from J; junction bases left unmatched: 5. The germline gives CDR1 MDHEN, CDR2 SYDVKM. The CDR3 extends over 16 amino acids. Some clones are missing from TCRdb's copy, which holds only in-frame ones; the method was immunoSEQ multiplex PCR. The table includes about 100,000 clones, 90% detected once. The receptor was derived from a man between 50 and 59 years old with acute or convalescent COVID-19. The rearrangement joins TRBV28 to TRBJ2-7; the match to TRBD2 covers 13 bases. The specimen was peripheral blood. The CDR3 DNA reads as TGTGCCAGCAGTTACTACGGGACTAGCGGGACCTACGAGCAGTACTTC. This encodes CASSYYGTSGTYEQYF.